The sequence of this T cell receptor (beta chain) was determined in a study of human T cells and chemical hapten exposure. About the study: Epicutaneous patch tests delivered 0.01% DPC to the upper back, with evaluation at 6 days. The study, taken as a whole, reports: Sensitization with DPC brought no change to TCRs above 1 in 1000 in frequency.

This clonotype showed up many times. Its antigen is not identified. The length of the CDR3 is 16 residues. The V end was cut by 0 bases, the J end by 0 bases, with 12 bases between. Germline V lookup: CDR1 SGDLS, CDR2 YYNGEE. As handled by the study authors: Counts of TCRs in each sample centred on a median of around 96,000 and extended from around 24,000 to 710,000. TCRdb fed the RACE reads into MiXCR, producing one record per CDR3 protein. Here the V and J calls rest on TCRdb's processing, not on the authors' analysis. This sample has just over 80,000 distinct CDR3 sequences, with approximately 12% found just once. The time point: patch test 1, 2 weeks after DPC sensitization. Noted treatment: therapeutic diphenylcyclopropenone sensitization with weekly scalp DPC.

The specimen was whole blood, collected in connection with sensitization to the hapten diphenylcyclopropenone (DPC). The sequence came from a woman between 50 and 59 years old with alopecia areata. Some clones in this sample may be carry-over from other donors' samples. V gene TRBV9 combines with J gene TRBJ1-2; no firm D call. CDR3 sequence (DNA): TGTGCCAGCAGCGTAGGAAGCCGACACGCTAACTATGGCTACACCTTC. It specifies CASSVGSRHANYGYTF.